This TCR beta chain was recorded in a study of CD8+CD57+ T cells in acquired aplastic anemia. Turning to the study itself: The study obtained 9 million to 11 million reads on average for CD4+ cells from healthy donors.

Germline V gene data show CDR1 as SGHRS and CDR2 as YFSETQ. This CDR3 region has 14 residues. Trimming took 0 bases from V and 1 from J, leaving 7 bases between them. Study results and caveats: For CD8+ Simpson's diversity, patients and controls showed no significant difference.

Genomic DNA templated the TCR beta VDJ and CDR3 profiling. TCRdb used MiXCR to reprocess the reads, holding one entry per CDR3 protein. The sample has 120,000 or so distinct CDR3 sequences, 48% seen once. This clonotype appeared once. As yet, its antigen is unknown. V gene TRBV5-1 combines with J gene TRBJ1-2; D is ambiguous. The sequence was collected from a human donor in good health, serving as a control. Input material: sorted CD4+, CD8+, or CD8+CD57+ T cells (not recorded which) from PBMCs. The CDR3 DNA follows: TGCGCCAGCAGCTTGGCTACAATTAACTATGGCTACACCTTC. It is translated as CASSLATINYGYTF.